One sample yielded the 16 T cell receptor beta chains listed below, sequenced in a study of T cell responses to AZD1222 COVID-19 vaccine. Data came from immunoSEQ multiplex PCR; TCRdb stores just in-frame clones and leaves some out. The sample has over 200,000 clones; 90% to 95% are singletons. The source was peripheral blood, collected 28 days after the second dose of the MenACWY control vaccine. The receptors originated from an adult who received the MenACWY meningococcal vaccine as a control.

The gene calls are TRBV7-2 and TRBJ1-4; unclear D gene. Germline V CDR1 and CDR2: SGHTA, FQGNSA. V dropped 2 bases and J dropped 5 bases, with 18 bases sitting between them. CDR3 size: 17 residues. The CDR3 DNA reads TGTGCCAGCAGCTTATTTGGACGGGGAGTTCAAAATGAAAAACTGTTTTTT. It yields the protein CASSLFGRGVQNEKLFF.

V and J are TRBV5-5 and TRBJ1-1, with TRBD1 identical over 12 bases. Germline V CDR1 and CDR2: SGHKS, YYEKEE (reference sequence). The ends lost 2 bases at V and 0 bases at J; junction bases unmatched: 2. The CDR3 is 16 residues long. CDR3 residues: CASSFGTGGMNTEAFF. The CDR3 DNA reads as TGTGCCAGCAGCTTCGGGACAGGGGGCATGAACACTGAAGCTTTCTTT.

This clone was seen once. V is TRBV19 and J is TRBJ2-2, with 10 bases identical to TRBD1. V gave up 9 bases and J gave up 7 bases; unmatched junction bases: 8. The CDR3 totals 14 residues. The germline CDR1 and CDR2 sequences are LNHDA and SQIVND (reference sequence). The CDR3 DNA follows: TGTGCCAGCACGGGACAGGGGAGGGTCGGGGAGCTGTTTTTT. It is translated as CASTGQGRVGELFF.

V gene TRBV2 combines with J gene TRBJ1-5; D is unresolved. CDR1 is SNHLY and CDR2 is FYNNEI in the germline V gene. The CDR3 sequence is 13 residues long. V was trimmed by 2 bases and J by 5 bases, leaving 7 bases between them. CDR3 region: CASSERVDQPQHF. DNA for the CDR3: TGTGCCAGCAGTGAAAGGGTAGATCAGCCCCAGCATTTT.

The chain is built from TRBV4-3 and TRBJ1-6; tentatively, D is TRBD1 (5 bases). Germline CDR1 is LGHNA and CDR2 is YSLEER. The CDR3 spans 16 residues. V dropped 1 base and J dropped 7 bases, with 14 bases sitting between them. CDR3 protein: CASSQAAGTENSPLHF. CDR3 coding DNA: TGCGCCAGCAGCCAAGCTGCCGGGACCGAGAATTCACCCCTCCACTTT.

This sequence joins TRBV14 and TRBJ2-3; no reliable D call. The CDR3 runs 13 residues. Germline loops: CDR1 SGHDN, CDR2 FVKESK. The V end lost 0 bases, the J end lost 10 bases, and 11 bases lay between the germline ends. The CDR3 nucleotides are TGTGCCAGCAGCCAAGATCTCCTAGTTTCGCAGTATTTT. Protein sequence: CASSQDLLVSQYF.

This chain links TRBV30 with TRBJ2-7, with TRBD1 matching over 8 bases. CDR3 length equals 13 residues. From germline, CDR1 is GTSNPN and CDR2 SVGIG (reference sequence). V gave up 2 bases and J gave up 2 bases; unmatched junction bases: 2. The CDR3 coding sequence is TGTGCCTGGAGTAGGACAGGGACCTACGAGCAGTACTTC. This encodes CAWSRTGTYEQYF.

This chain joins TRBV4-3 and TRBJ1-4; D is unclear. V was shortened by 2 bases and J by 3 bases, with 16 bases between the two germline ends. Germline V gene sequence: CDR1 LGHNA, CDR2 YSLEER. This CDR3 contains 17 residues. The CDR3 sequence is CASSQTPRRSANEKLFF. The CDR3 region has the DNA TGCGCCAGCAGCCAAACCCCACGGAGGTCCGCTAATGAAAAACTGTTTTTT.

The chain is built from TRBV6-5 and TRBJ2-7, with D uncertain. This CDR3 has 14 amino acids. V lost 2 bases and J 5 bases, leaving 13 bases between the germline ends. From germline, CDR1 is MNHEY and CDR2 SVGAGI. CDR3 loop: CASSYDSLFDEQYF. In nucleotides, the CDR3 is TGTGCCAGCAGTTACGACTCTCTCTTTGACGAGCAGTACTTC.

This sequence joins TRBV15 and TRBJ2-7; 11 bases match TRBD2. The CDR3 spans 15 residues. Germline CDR1 LNHNV, CDR2 YYDKDF (reference sequence). J lost 4 bases, V lost 3 bases, and 5 bases had no gene match. The CDR3 nucleotides are TGTGCCACCAGCAGGGCCGGGACTAGCGGATACGAGCAGTACTTC. Protein sequence: CATSRAGTSGYEQYF.

The chain couples TRBV28 to TRBJ1-1; D perhaps matches TRBD1 (6 bases). The CDR3 sequence is 12 residues long. Trimming stripped 5 bases from V and 4 bases from J, with 8 bases between. Germline V gives CDR1 MDHEN, CDR2 SYDVKM. The chain's CDR3 is CASSPQGTEAFF. CDR3 DNA: TGTGCCAGCAGTCCACAGGGCACTGAAGCTTTCTTT.

The gene calls are TRBV28 and TRBJ1-1, with D perhaps matching TRBD1 (6 bases). This CDR3 has 15 amino acids. Germline lookup yields CDR1 MDHEN and CDR2 SYDVKM. V was trimmed by 6 bases and J by 1 base, leaving 15 bases between them. CDR3 region: CASSFGGAGNTEAFF. DNA of the CDR3: TGTGCCAGCAGCTTTGGGGGGGCAGGGAACACTGAAGCTTTCTTT. Based on the CDR3 plus reference TRBV28 and TRBJ1-1, the full variable domain is DVKVTQSSRYLVKRTGEKVFLECVQDMDHENMFWYRQDPGLGLRLIYFSYDVKMKEKGDIPEGYSVSREKKERFSLILESASTNQTSMYLCASSFGGAGNTEAFFGQGTRLTVV.

The chain is built from TRBV4-1 and TRBJ2-7; D tentatively reads TRBD1 or TRBD2 (6 bases each). From germline, CDR1 is MGHRA and CDR2 YSYEKL. There are 15 residues in the CDR3. V was pared by 7 bases and J by 5 bases, with 21 bases between. The CDR3 DNA is TGCGCCAGCAAGGCTAGCGCCACAGGGAGCAACGAGCAGTACTTC. This sequence encodes CASKASATGSNEQYF.

Here the CDR3 DNA reads TGTGCCAGCAGCTTAGCCGTCGGCGAGCAGTACTTC. Its translation is CASSLAVGEQYF. This chain joins TRBV7-9 and TRBJ2-7; D not resolved. This CDR3 is 12 amino acids long. The germline V gene encodes CDR1 SEHNR and CDR2 FQNEAQ (reference sequence). The V end was cut by 0 bases, the J end by 6 bases, with 6 bases between.

The J gene is TRBJ2-2, the V gene TRBV6-6; no definite D call. The CDR3 is made up of 13 amino acids. V was trimmed by 7 bases and J by 6 bases, leaving 12 bases between them. From germline, CDR1 is MNHNY and CDR2 SVGAGI (reference sequence). CDR3 residues: CASTSQFAGELFF. Written as DNA, the CDR3 is TGTGCCAGCACTAGTCAATTCGCCGGGGAGCTGTTTTTT.

On this clone: A read error may account for a junction end that differs from germline. The V call is TRBV5-5, the J call TRBJ2-3; D tentatively fits TRBD1 or TRBD2 (6 bases each). Looked up from germline, CDR1 is SGHKS and CDR2 is YYEKEE (reference sequence). CDR3 length: 14 residues. CDR3 nucleotides: TGTGCCGGCAGCTTGGGGGGCCGCACAGATACGCAGTATTTT. Amino acid sequence: CAGSLGGRTDTQYF.